The 30 T cell receptor beta chains given below trace back to one sample, sequenced in a study of blood T cell repertoires in COVID-19. Assay used: immunoSEQ multiplex PCR; TCRdb lists only in-frame clones, some missing. The sample holds roughly 80,000 clones; around 89% are singletons and the top ten take 6% to 7.5%. Sequenced sample: peripheral blood. These receptors originate from a woman older than 75 with acute or convalescent COVID-19.

This chain connects TRBV10-2 to TRBJ1-2, with a tentative D call TRBD1 (6 bases). Germline-derived CDR1 and CDR2 are WSHSY and SAAADI. The CDR3 spans 15 residues. V was cut by 3 bases and J by 6 bases, with 17 bases left in between. The DNA for the CDR3 is TGCGCCAGCAGTGACGGTCAGGGGAGTTATCATGGCTACACCTTC. Translated: CASSDGQGSYHGYTF.

The chain couples TRBV21-1 to TRBJ2-1; TRBD2, the table's D call, was not compared with the DNA. TRBV21-1 is a recognized pseudogene. This CDR3 is built from 15 residues. The CDR3 reads CASSKLPGGLNEQFF. The CDR3 DNA is TGTGCCAGCAGCAAGTTGCCGGGCGGGCTCAATGAGCAGTTCTTC.

This chain uses TRBV19 with TRBJ1-1, with D uncertain. This CDR3 spans 16 amino acids. CDR1 and CDR2 from the germline V gene are LNHDA and SQIVND (reference sequence). V gave up 3 bases and J gave up 2 bases, with 16 bases separating them. This CDR3 reads CASSMRLTRGNTEAFF. In DNA form, the CDR3 reads TGTGCCAGTAGTATGAGGTTGACCCGGGGAAACACTGAAGCTTTCTTT.

This sequence joins TRBV5-1 and TRBJ2-5; D is undetermined. The CDR3 spans 14 residues. The germline V and J ends were trimmed by 0 bases and 5 bases, with 11 bases remaining between them. From germline, CDR1 is SGHRS and CDR2 YFSETQ. Written as DNA, the CDR3 is TGCGCCAGCAGCTTGGGCGCGTCGAAGGAGACCCAGTACTTC. Translation gives CASSLGASKETQYF. Full variable domain (rest looked up from reference TRBV5-1 and TRBJ2-5): KAGVTQTPRYLIKTRGQQVTLSCSPISGHRSVSWYQQTPGQGLQFLFEYFSETQRNKGNFPGRFSGRQFSNSRSEMNVSTLELGDSALYLCASSLGASKETQYFGPGTRLLVL.

This clone was seen only once. The gene calls are TRBV2 and TRBJ1-5, with a weak D call TRBD1 (5 bases). This CDR3 contains 17 residues. Per the germline V gene, CDR1 is SNHLY and CDR2 is FYNNEI. V lost 6 bases and J 0 bases, leaving 18 bases between the germline ends. The DNA for the CDR3 is TGTGCCAGCAGCGACGGGACCCGGGGGTATAGCAATCAGCCCCAGCATTTT. Its protein product is CASSDGTRGYSNQPQHF.

This clone has only one observation. The genes are TRBV30 and TRBJ2-1; a weak D match, TRBD1 (6 bases). The V gene's germline CDR1 is GTSNPN and CDR2 SVGIG (reference sequence). This CDR3 has 11 amino acids. V was cut by 5 bases and J by 8 bases, with 10 bases left in between. The DNA of the CDR3 is TGTGCCTGGCAGGGGATACATGAGCAGTTCTTC. Protein product: CAWQGIHEQFF.

The chain is built from TRBV7-8 and TRBJ2-3, with 10 bases aligning to TRBD2. Germline CDR1 reads SGHVS; CDR2 reads FQNEAQ. With 5 bases clipped from V and 9 bases from J, the junction kept 11 bases outside the gene matches. CDR3 length: 15 residues. The CDR3 DNA reads as TGTGCCAGCAGCCCCCAAGCGGGGGGGAGGGAAACGCAGTATTTT. Encoded protein: CASSPQAGGRETQYF.

The chain joins TRBV3-1 (or the pseudogene TRBV3-2) to TRBJ1-3; D is possibly TRBD1 (6 bases). CDR3 size: 16 residues. V was clipped by 6 bases and J by 6 bases, with 21 bases between them. The germline V gene has CDR1 LGHDT and CDR2 YNNKEL (reference sequence). The CDR3 sequence is CASSQIGGRRVNTIYF. The CDR3 nucleotides read TGTGCCAGCAGTCAAATAGGGGGTCGGCGTGTAAACACCATATATTTT.

The chain employs TRBV19 and TRBJ1-5; TRBD1 matches at 10 bases. With 1 base clipped from V and 2 bases from J, the junction kept 14 bases outside the gene matches. The CDR3 is 20 residues long. Germline assignment: CDR1 LNHDA and CDR2 SQIVND (reference sequence). CDR3 in DNA: TGTGCCAGTAGTATAGTCGACAGGGGGCGAATCTTAAGGGGCAATCAGCCCCAGCATTTT. Amino acids: CASSIVDRGRILRGNQPQHF.

V usage is TRBV5-1 and J usage is TRBJ2-1; TRBD2 might be the D (6 bases). Trimming removed 0 bases at V and 0 bases at J, with 16 bases between. The CDR3 covers 18 residues. CDR1 SGHRS and CDR2 YFSETQ come from the germline V gene. The CDR3 sequence: CASSLGLGGRSSYNEQFF. CDR3 coding DNA: TGCGCCAGCAGCTTGGGGTTGGGGGGAAGGAGCTCCTACAATGAGCAGTTCTTC.

The chain uses TRBV28 and TRBJ1-2; no firm D call. Germline assignment: CDR1 MDHEN and CDR2 SYDVKM. This CDR3 is 13 amino acids long. Trimming cost V 6 bases and J 0 bases, with 8 bases left between them. In DNA form, the CDR3 reads TGTGCCAGCAGGGAAACAGCTAACTATGGCTACACCTTC. This translates into CASRETANYGYTF.

V is TRBV5-1 and J is TRBJ1-6; no clear D. The CDR3 is made up of 15 amino acids. The germline gives CDR1 SGHRS, CDR2 YFSETQ. Trimming cost V 1 base and J 5 bases, with 10 bases left between them. This CDR3 reads CASSLQTADNSPLHF. The CDR3 nucleotides are TGCGCCAGCAGCTTGCAAACAGCGGATAATTCACCCCTCCACTTT.

The chain joins TRBV14 to TRBJ1-3; D gene ambiguous. The V and J ends lost 4 bases and 0 bases respectively, with 4 bases between them. Germline assignment: CDR1 SGHDN and CDR2 FVKESK. CDR3 length: 13 residues. CDR3 DNA sequence: TGTGCCAGCAGCCTAGCCTCTGGAAACACCATATATTTT. Its protein is CASSLASGNTIYF.

The V call is TRBV6-1, the J call TRBJ1-1; 9 nucleotides match TRBD1. V lost 8 bases to trimming and J lost 4 bases; unmatched junction nucleotides: 17. Per germline, CDR1 MNHNS and CDR2 SASEGT. CDR3 length: 17 amino acids. CDR3 nucleotides: TGTGCCAGCGGTGTGCTCTCGAGGACAGGGGCGGGCACTGAAGCTTTCTTT. It codes for CASGVLSRTGAGTEAFF.

The V gene is TRBV25-1, the J gene TRBJ2-3, with D perhaps matching TRBD1 (5 bases). Trimming shortened V by 6 bases and J by 6 bases, and 16 bases separated the two germline ends. The CDR3 is 14 residues long. From germline, CDR1 is MGHDK and CDR2 SYGVNS. In DNA, the CDR3 is TGTGCCAGCAGAGCTACTGGGGCCGGGGATACGCAGTATTTT. Its translation: CASRATGAGDTQYF.

The chain combines TRBV5-6 with TRBJ1-2; the D is unclear. The CDR3 has 11 residues. Trimming took 3 bases from V and 5 from J, leaving 5 bases between them. CDR1 SGHDT and CDR2 YYEEEE come from the germline V gene. The CDR3 reads CASSWQYGYTF. The DNA for the CDR3 is TGTGCCAGCAGCTGGCAGTATGGCTACACCTTC.

In DNA form, the CDR3 reads TGTGCCAGCAGTCCGACTAGCGGGAGCGAGCAGTTCTTC. It encodes CASSPTSGSEQFF. The chain joins TRBV6-5 to TRBJ2-1, with TRBD2 matching 12 bases. The CDR3 length is 13 residues. Germline CDR1 and CDR2: MNHEY and SVGAGI. Trimming took 5 bases from V and 10 from J; bases not matched to a gene: 3.

This chain uses TRBV9 with TRBJ2-1; 8 bases align to TRBD2. Germline CDR1 SGDLS, CDR2 YYNGEE. Trimming cost V 0 bases and J 4 bases; bases outside gene matches: 15. The CDR3 has 19 residues. CDR3 DNA sequence: TGTGCCAGCAGCGTAGGGGGCTCTAGCGGGCCCGGACTTTACAATGAGCAGTTCTTC. Protein sequence: CASSVGGSSGPGLYNEQFF.

The genes are TRBV14 and TRBJ1-1; 7 bases line up with TRBD1. The germline V gene encodes CDR1 SGHDN and CDR2 FVKESK. The CDR3 covers 13 residues. V shed 11 bases, J shed 5 bases, and the junction held 11 bases outside the gene matches. The chain's CDR3 is CASSGGKGTEAFF. In nucleotides, the CDR3 is TGTGCCTCTTCAGGGGGAAAAGGGACTGAAGCTTTCTTT.

The V gene is TRBV29-1, the J gene TRBJ2-5; 10 positions match TRBD2. This CDR3 spans 13 amino acids. Germline-derived CDR1 and CDR2 are SQVTM and ANQGSEA. The V segment lost 5 bases and the J segment 5 bases; nucleotides outside the gene matches: 5. In DNA form, the CDR3 reads TGCAGCGTTCCCCAGCGGGGGGGGGAGACCCAGTACTTC. This translates into CSVPQRGGETQYF.

This rearrangement joins TRBV7-2 to TRBJ2-3, with TRBD2 matching 8 bases. V shed 3 bases, J shed 5 bases, and the junction held 7 bases outside the gene matches. Germline V CDR1 and CDR2: SGHTA, FQGNSA. The CDR3 loop spans 15 amino acids. CDR3 amino acids: CASSFQRGGGDTQYF. CDR3 nucleotides: TGTGCCAGCAGCTTTCAACGGGGGGGCGGAGATACGCAGTATTTT.

V and J are TRBV2 and TRBJ2-5; 9 positions match TRBD2. Germline V gene data show CDR1 as SNHLY and CDR2 as FYNNEI. This CDR3 contains 17 residues. V gave up 6 bases and J gave up 0 bases; unmatched junction bases: 11. The CDR3 DNA reads as TGTGCCAGCAGAATCTCCGGGACTAGCCCATACCAAGAGACCCAGTACTTC. Its protein is CASRISGTSPYQETQYF.

The chain is built from TRBV5-6 and TRBJ1-2; D is perhaps TRBD1 (5 bases). Trimming removed 3 bases from V and 7 bases from J, with 10 bases in between. The CDR3 loop spans 12 amino acids. Looked up from germline, CDR1 is SGHDT and CDR2 is YYEEEE. The CDR3 protein is CASSSGSSGYTF. In nucleotides, the CDR3 is TGTGCCAGCAGCTCAGGGTCGTCTGGCTACACCTTC. Full variable domain (outside the CDR3, taken from reference TRBV5-6 and TRBJ1-2): DAGVTQSPTHLIKTRGQQVTLRCSPKSGHDTVSWYQQALGQGPQFIFQYYEEEERQRGNFPDRFSGHQFPNYSSELNVNALLLGDSALYLCASSSGSSGYTFGSGTRLTVV.

This chain uses TRBV7-2 with TRBJ2-7, with 7 nucleotides matching TRBD2. The CDR3 consists of 15 residues. The germline V gene has CDR1 SGHTA and CDR2 FQGNSA. V gave up 5 bases and J gave up 2 bases; unmatched junction bases: 9. The CDR3 bases are TGTGCCAGCAGCGCCGGGACTACGACGGCCTACGAGCAGTACTTC. Translated: CASSAGTTTAYEQYF.

V usage is TRBV5-4 and J usage is TRBJ2-2, with TRBD2 as a possible D gene (5 bases). CDR1 and CDR2 from the germline V gene are SGHNT and YYREEE (reference sequence). CDR3 length: 12 amino acids. V lost 3 bases to trimming and J lost 5 bases, with 5 bases between them. Here the CDR3 reads CASSSGTGELFF. CDR3 coding DNA: TGTGCCAGCAGCTCGGGGACCGGGGAGCTGTTTTTT.

This chain connects TRBV9 to TRBJ1-2, with D possibly matching TRBD1 (6 bases). The CDR3 extends over 17 amino acids. V gave up 3 bases and J gave up 8 bases, with 26 bases separating them. The germline CDR1 and CDR2 sequences are SGDLS and YYNGEE. Here the CDR3 DNA reads TGTGCCAGCAGCGCCCCGGGGCCCGGGGTTAAGGGGGAGGGCTACACCTTC. This sequence encodes CASSAPGPGVKGEGYTF.

The rearrangement joins TRBV19 to TRBJ2-7; TRBD1 agrees at 9 bases. V gave up 3 bases and J gave up 3 bases; unmatched junction bases: 0. CDR1 and CDR2 (germline): LNHDA, SQIVND (reference sequence). CDR3 length: 13 amino acids. The CDR3 nucleotides are TGTGCCAGTAGTATGGACAGGGGCTACGAGCAGTACTTC. Its protein product is CASSMDRGYEQYF.

The rearrangement links TRBV3-1 (or the pseudogene TRBV3-2) to TRBJ2-1; D may be TRBD2 (6 bases). Germline loops: CDR1 LGHDT, CDR2 YNNKEL (reference sequence). V was shortened by 8 bases and J by 9 bases, with 20 bases between the two germline ends. CDR3 length: 14 amino acids. In nucleotides, the CDR3 is TGTGCCAGCGCCCGGGACTGGGGGTCAGGTGAGCAGTTCTTC. Its protein product is CASARDWGSGEQFF.

This rearrangement joins TRBV6-1 to TRBJ1-3; D gene uncertain. CDR1 and CDR2 from the germline V gene are MNHNS and SASEGT. The length of the CDR3 is 16 residues. V was pared by 3 bases and J by 0 bases, with 12 bases between. CDR3 residues: CASSEVGVRSGNTIYF. The CDR3, as DNA: TGTGCCAGCAGTGAGGTCGGGGTTCGCTCTGGAAACACCATATATTTT.

The rearrangement joins TRBV6-4 to TRBJ2-2, with no clear D. V lost 8 bases, J lost 4 bases, and 14 bases lay in between. Germline V gives CDR1 MRHNA, CDR2 SNTAGT. The CDR3 sequence is 14 residues long. The CDR3: CASRPEQSTGELFF. The CDR3 nucleotides read TGTGCCAGCCGGCCTGAACAGAGCACCGGGGAGCTGTTTTTT.